The subject of this entry is one TCR beta chain. Antigen unknown. This specimen belongs to a study of cytomegalovirus exposure and HLA in healthy donors. Findings and caveats of the study: Earlier analysis yielded a pattern in which most TCR beta V segments were productive about 90% or about 30% of the time.

Deletions cut 4 bases from V and 4 bases from J, with 19 bases between. Germline CDR1 reads SGHVS; CDR2 reads FNYEAQ. This CDR3 comprises 16 residues. The PCR ran on 60 Vbeta and 13 Jbeta primers. TCRdb keeps only in-frame clones here, not all; method: immunoSEQ multiplex PCR. In the table there are 210,000 or so clones, roughly 89% of which are singletons. This TCR came from a woman between 18 and 30 years old in good health and CMV-seronegative. Sequencing was done on a sample of PBMCs. This chain links TRBV7-6 with TRBJ1-2; D is perhaps TRBD1 (5 bases). The DNA for the CDR3 is TGTGCCAGCAGCTCCAGCCCCCTAAGGGGCGGCTATGGCTACACCTTC. It is translated as CASSSSPLRGGYGYTF. The variable domain in full, with the rest retrieved from reference TRBV7-6 and TRBJ1-2, is GAGVSQSPRYKVTKRGQDVALRCDPISGHVSLYWYRQALGQGPEFLTYFNYEAQQDKSGLPNDRFSAERPEGSISTLTIQRTEQRDSAMYRCASSSSPLRGGYGYTFGSGTRLTVV.